These 20 T cell receptor beta chains originate from one sample sequenced in a study of blood T cells in healthy people across ages (dated by TCRdb to 2015 to 2017). Receptor libraries were prepared by 5' RACE. The sequencer was an Illumina HiSeq 2500. A second roughly 7 to 11 cycle PCR used a sample-barcoded 5' primer and a J-beta primer mix. In TCRdb, the public reads were trimmed at Q25 with fastp and aligned with MiXCR, with productive beta chains retained. Rows matching on CDR3 protein sequence are summarized as one entry with the most common DNA and genes. The sample contains around 1.5 million distinct CDR3 sequences, 40% to 50% of them found a single time. The ten largest clones represent roughly 7.7% of the sample. Sequenced input: blood. Receptors originate from a woman younger than 35 in good health.

This clonotype was detected ten times or more. J is TRBJ2-5 and V is TRBV5-1; TRBD1 aligns across 8 bases. The end of the DNA aligns better with TRBJ2-7, so the J call may be wrong. Germline V lookup: CDR1 SGHRS, CDR2 YFSETQ. CDR3 length: 12 residues. CDR3 protein: CASRQGIYEQYF. The CDR3 DNA follows: TGCGCCAGCCGACAGGGGATTTACGAGCAGTACTTC.

This chain links TRBV6-5 with TRBJ1-1; possible D gene TRBD1, 5 bases. CDR3 length: 15 residues. CDR1 is MNHEY, CDR2 SVGAGI, per germline. Trimming removed 0 bases at V and 4 bases at J, with 12 bases between. The CDR3 loop reads CASSYSPGGVTEAFF. The CDR3 bases are TGTGCCAGCAGTTACTCCCCGGGGGGGGTCACTGAAGCTTTCTTT.

The chain links TRBV12-3 or TRBV12-4 to TRBJ1-2; TRBD1 is a possible D gene (6 bases). Between the trimmed V and J ends, which lost 5 bases and 4 bases, there was a span of 17 bases. The length of the CDR3 is 15 residues. CDR3 nucleotides: TGTGCCAGCAGTACCACAGGGAGCTACGGCTATGGCTACACCTTC. The encoded protein is CASSTTGSYGYGYTF.

The V call is TRBV28, the J call TRBJ1-2, with 7 positions matching TRBD1. This CDR3 has 15 residues. The V and J ends lost 0 bases and 3 bases, in that order; junction bases with no gene match: 4. Per germline, CDR1 MDHEN and CDR2 SYDVKM. CDR3 DNA: TGTGCCAGCAGTTTATGGGAAGGGGGCGACTATGGCTACACCTTC. This gives the protein CASSLWEGGDYGYTF.

This chain uses TRBV4-2 with TRBJ2-7; D may be TRBD2 (6 bases). Trimming shortened V by 8 bases and J by 1 base, and 12 bases separated the two germline ends. The CDR3 runs 13 residues. Per the germline V gene, CDR1 is LGHNA and CDR2 is YNFKEQ. Here the CDR3 reads CASQGLHSYEQYF. The CDR3 DNA reads TGTGCCAGCCAGGGACTCCATTCCTACGAGCAGTACTTC.

V usage is TRBV11-2 and J usage is TRBJ2-1, with TRBD2 matching 9 bases. This CDR3 comprises 17 residues. The germline V gene encodes CDR1 SGHAT and CDR2 FQNNGV. After removal of 4 bases from V and 6 bases from J, the junction contained 13 bases not matched to a gene. This CDR3 is CASSSGTSSLRGNEQFF. As DNA, the CDR3 is TGTGCCAGCAGCTCCGGGACTAGCTCCCTCCGGGGCAATGAGCAGTTCTTC.

The chain is built from TRBV20-1 and TRBJ2-1; 7 positions agree with TRBD2. Trimming cost V 3 bases and J 4 bases; bases outside gene matches: 6. CDR1 DFQATT and CDR2 SNEGSKA come from the germline V gene (reference sequence). The length of the CDR3 is 14 residues. As DNA, the CDR3 is TGCAGTGCTAGGTGGTCTAGCGGTTACAATGAGCAGTTCTTC. This translates into CSARWSSGYNEQFF.

A few counts support this clonotype. The chain recombines TRBV5-5 with TRBJ2-5, with D hard to call. V lost 0 bases to trimming and J lost 0 bases, with 6 bases between them. This CDR3 comprises 14 residues. The V gene's germline CDR1 is SGHKS and CDR2 YYEKEE (reference sequence). The CDR3 is CASSLGRHQETQYF. The CDR3 DNA follows: TGTGCCAGCAGCTTGGGACGGCACCAAGAGACCCAGTACTTC.

The rearrangement links TRBV10-3 to TRBJ2-5; the match to TRBD1 covers 7 bases. The CDR3 loop spans 15 amino acids. V was clipped by 6 bases and J by 2 bases; unmatched bases: 9. Germline values: CDR1 ENHRY, CDR2 SYGVKD. The CDR3 sequence: CAIRPSTGKQETQYF. Here the CDR3 DNA reads TGTGCCATCAGACCTTCGACAGGGAAACAAGAGACCCAGTACTTC.

This clonotype has a handful of counts. J is TRBJ1-1 and V is TRBV20-1; TRBD1 aligns across 8 bases. Germline CDR1 reads DFQATT; CDR2 reads SNEGSKA (reference sequence). The ends lost 8 bases at V and 6 bases at J; junction bases unmatched: 11. This CDR3 spans 13 amino acids. CDR3 nucleotides: TGCAGTTCCCACCGGACAGGGCTTCCTGAAGCTTTCTTT. Protein product: CSSHRTGLPEAFF.

This rearrangement joins TRBV2 to TRBJ2-7; 9 positions agree with TRBD1. CDR1 is SNHLY and CDR2 is FYNNEI in the germline V gene. V trimming: 6 bases; J trimming: 2 bases; junction bases outside the gene matches: 8. The CDR3 has 15 residues. DNA for the CDR3: TGTGCCAGCAGATTACCGGGACAGGGCCCCTACGAGCAGTACTTC. Protein product: CASRLPGQGPYEQYF. Full variable domain (outside the CDR3, taken from reference TRBV2 and TRBJ2-7): EPEVTQTPSHQVTQMGQEVILRCVPISNHLYFYWYRQILGQKVEFLVSFYNNEISEKSEIFDDQFSVERPDGSNFTLKIRSTKLEDSAMYFCASRLPGQGPYEQYFGPGTRLTVT.

Regarding this clonotype: An end of the junction differs from the germline gene, which may be a read error. V and J are TRBV15 and TRBJ2-3; no firm D call. This CDR3 has 14 amino acids. Germline V gene lookup returns CDR1 LNHNV and CDR2 YYDKDF (reference sequence). In DNA form, the CDR3 reads TGTGCCACCGGCAGAGAAAGCCCGGGAGATACGCAGTATTTT. It is translated as CATGRESPGDTQYF.

On this clonotype itself: The junction differs from germline at one of its ends, possibly a read error. V is TRBV30 and J is TRBJ1-2; D is unresolved. The CDR3 is made up of 12 amino acids. Germline V gene lookup returns CDR1 GTSNPN and CDR2 SVGIG (reference sequence). The CDR3 DNA sequence: TGTGCCGGGAGTGTACTAGGGTATGGCTACACCTTC. It yields the protein CAGSVLGYGYTF. Together with reference TRBV30 and TRBJ1-2, the CDR3 gives the full variable domain: SQTIHQWPATLVQPVGSPLSLECTVEGTSNPNLYWYRQAAGRGLQLLFYSVGIGQISSEVPQNLSASRPQDRQFILSSKKLLLSDSGFYLCAGSVLGYGYTFGSGTRLTVV.

This clonotype has more than one count but fewer than ten. V gene TRBV7-8 combines with J gene TRBJ2-1; 7 bases are a match to TRBD1. Germline-derived CDR1 and CDR2 are SGHVS and FQNEAQ. Trimming cost V 10 bases and J 9 bases; bases outside gene matches: 6. CDR3 size: 11 residues. CDR3 bases: TGTGCCACGATGTCAGGGGGTGAGCAGTTCTTC. It specifies CATMSGGEQFF.

The chain couples TRBV30 to TRBJ2-1; 9 bases match TRBD2. Losses at the gene ends were 3 bases for V and 15 bases for J; bases not matched to a gene: 15. Germline values: CDR1 GTSNPN, CDR2 SVGIG (reference sequence). The CDR3 length is 14 residues. In DNA, the CDR3 is TGTGCCTGGAGGTCGGGACTAGCATCTAAGTTTATGTTCTTC. Residues: CAWRSGLASKFMFF.

This clonotype was found a few times. CDR3 nucleotide sequence: TGCAGTGCTAGCGCCACTAGCGGGAGGGACTACGAGCAGTACTTC. Translating it yields CSASATSGRDYEQYF. The V and J genes are TRBV20-1 and TRBJ2-7; the match to TRBD2 covers 13 bases. Germline lookup yields CDR1 DFQATT and CDR2 SNEGSKA (reference sequence). The ends lost 3 bases at V and 3 bases at J; junction bases unmatched: 5. This CDR3 has 15 amino acids.

This clonotype was found a few times. This chain uses TRBV14 with TRBJ2-3; 7 bases are shared with TRBD1. Germline V lookup: CDR1 SGHDN, CDR2 FVKESK. This CDR3 region has 16 residues. The junction had 9 bases not matched to a gene; V was cut back by 2 bases and J by 4 bases. CDR3 nucleotides: TGTGCCAGCAGCCAAAAAAGGGGCACAGGGGCAGATACGCAGTATTTT. It codes for CASSQKRGTGADTQYF.

The chain combines TRBV5-1 with TRBJ1-1, with 8 bases aligning to TRBD1. Germline CDR1 SGHRS, CDR2 YFSETQ. The CDR3 loop spans 17 amino acids. V lost 0 bases, J lost 0 bases, and 7 bases stayed unmatched. CDR3 amino acids: CASSLDGTGILNTEAFF. CDR3 sequence (DNA): TGCGCCAGCAGCTTGGACGGGACAGGTATCCTGAACACTGAAGCTTTCTTT.

CDR3 sequence reads: CATSSHSQGNQPQHF. CDR3 in DNA: TGTGCCACCAGTTCACACTCACAGGGGAATCAGCCCCAGCATTTT. The rearrangement joins TRBV24-1 to TRBJ1-5; the match to TRBD1 covers 7 bases. Per the germline V gene, CDR1 is KGHDR and CDR2 is SFDVKD. Trimming at V came to 6 bases and at J to 4 bases, leaving 8 bases not matched to a gene. The CDR3 extends over 15 amino acids.

The gene calls are TRBV12-3 or TRBV12-4 and TRBJ2-5; possibly TRBD1 for D (6 bases). CDR3 size: 17 residues. V was shortened by 6 bases and J by 1 base, with 21 bases between the two germline ends. CDR3 nucleotide sequence: TGTGCCAGCAGACCCCGAGGACAGAGCGTTACCCAAGAGACCCAGTACTTC. Translated, it gives CASRPRGQSVTQETQYF.